At least ten counts were recorded for the clone carrying this T cell receptor beta chain. The V gene lost 2 bases and the J gene lost 1 base, with 11 bases spanning the gap. The CDR3 contains 15 residues. Germline V gives CDR1 MGHRA, CDR2 YSYEKL. This sample was included in a study of shared clonotypes between healthy human individuals. Method: immunoSEQ multiplex PCR; TCRdb's copy keeps in-frame clones and lacks some. The repertoire holds around 720,000 clones, around 78% seen once, with 1.5% to 2% in the top ten. The rearrangement links TRBV4-1 to TRBJ1-1; D is undetermined. The sequenced sample consisted of memory CD4+ T cells sorted from blood. Subset here: CD45RA-negative fraction. This TCR was recovered from a woman in her thirties in good health. CDR3 in DNA: TGCGCCAGCAGCCAATTGAGACTATCGAACACTGAAGCTTTCTTT. Its protein is CASSQLRLSNTEAFF.